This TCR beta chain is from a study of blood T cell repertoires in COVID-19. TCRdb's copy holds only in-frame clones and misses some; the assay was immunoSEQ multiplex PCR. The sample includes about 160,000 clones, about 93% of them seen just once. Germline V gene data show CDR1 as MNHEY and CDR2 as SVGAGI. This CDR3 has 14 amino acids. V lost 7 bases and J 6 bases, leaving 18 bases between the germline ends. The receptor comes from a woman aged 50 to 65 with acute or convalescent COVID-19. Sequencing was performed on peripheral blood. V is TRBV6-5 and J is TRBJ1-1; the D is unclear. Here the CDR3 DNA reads TGTGCCAGCATCGCCGGGAACGAGGGCTCTGAAGCTTTCTTT. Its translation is CASIAGNEGSEAFF.